The 21 T cell receptor beta chains in this list originate from one sample, sequenced in a study of beta chain features in type 1 diabetes. Antigens of these TCRs are unknown. General study results and limits: Researchers report that Type 1 diabetes patients had moderately but significantly shorter TCRB CDR3s across all four CD4+ subsets.

Since all of the isolated RNA was reverse transcribed, expressed TCRB transcripts were what got sequenced. Profiling relied on immunoSEQ multiplex PCR, and the TCRdb table lists in-frame clones only, not all of them. The table has tens of thousands of clones, around 49% seen once. The sample consisted of central memory CD4+ T cells from blood. These TCRs come from a man aged 25 to 40 with type 1 diabetes.

The J gene is TRBJ2-5, the V gene TRBV5-1, with D tentatively TRBD1 (6 bases). V lost 0 bases, J lost 1 base, and 10 bases lay in between. Germline V gives CDR1 SGHRS, CDR2 YFSETQ. This CDR3 contains 15 residues. The chain's CDR3 is CASSLGRGVQETQYF. The CDR3 DNA sequence: TGCGCCAGCAGCTTGGGCAGGGGCGTCCAAGAGACCCAGTACTTC.

This chain uses TRBV7-2 with TRBJ2-7; 8 bases fit TRBD1. V trimming: 5 bases; J trimming: 1 base; junction bases outside the gene matches: 7. CDR1 is SGHTA and CDR2 is FQGNSA in the germline V gene. This CDR3 spans 15 amino acids. The CDR3 reads CASSPDRGRSYEQYF. The CDR3 bases are TGTGCCAGCAGCCCCGACAGGGGTAGGTCCTACGAGCAGTACTTC.

This clone was observed a few times. CDR3 nucleotide sequence: TGTGCCAGCAGTTACCAGGGAGATACGCAGTATTTT. Its translation: CASSYQGDTQYF. The chain carries TRBV6-6 and TRBJ2-3; possible D gene TRBD1, 5 bases. The CDR3 totals 12 residues. The ends were cut back, 2 bases at V and 5 bases at J, with 5 bases in the middle. Germline V gene sequence: CDR1 MNHNY, CDR2 SVGAGI (reference sequence).

The chain couples TRBV4-1 to TRBJ2-3; 13 bases line up with TRBD2. Germline V CDR1 and CDR2: MGHRA, YSYEKL. Trimming at V came to 4 bases and at J to 0 bases, leaving 7 bases not matched to a gene. This CDR3 spans 18 amino acids. The CDR3 reads CASSLSLAGGGSTDTQYF. CDR3 in DNA: TGCGCCAGCAGCCTTTCACTAGCGGGAGGGGGTAGCACAGATACGCAGTATTTT.

This chain connects TRBV7-9 to TRBJ1-2; 9 bases are shared with TRBD1. The CDR3 length is 15 residues. The germline gives CDR1 SEHNR, CDR2 FQNEAQ (reference sequence). V dropped 4 bases and J dropped 4; count of bases not matched to a gene: 7. CDR3 residues: CASSSLGTGSYGYTF. Written as DNA, the CDR3 is TGTGCCAGCAGCTCCTTAGGGACAGGGAGCTATGGCTACACCTTC.

The chain links TRBV5-1 to TRBJ2-3, with TRBD2 identical over 13 bases. The CDR3 contains 16 residues. Germline V gene sequence: CDR1 SGHRS, CDR2 YFSETQ. V lost 4 bases and J lost 2; bases outside the gene matches: 4. DNA for the CDR3: TGCGCCAGCAGCGCGGGGACTAGCGGGGACACAGATACGCAGTATTTT. Amino acid sequence: CASSAGTSGDTDTQYF.

In this sample, this clone turned up a few times. The chain combines TRBV6-6 with TRBJ1-1, with D perhaps TRBD1 (5 bases). Germline CDR1 reads MNHNY; CDR2 reads SVGAGI (reference sequence). The length of the CDR3 is 14 residues. V was cut by 0 bases and J by 3 bases, with 8 bases left in between. The CDR3 DNA reads as TGTGCCAGCAGTTACTCGGGGGGAGACACTGAAGCTTTCTTT. It encodes CASSYSGGDTEAFF.

The chain is built from TRBV13 and TRBJ2-6; maybe TRBD2 (6 bases). The germline CDR1 and CDR2 sequences are PRHDT and FYEKMQ (reference sequence). The V end was cut by 0 bases, the J end by 2 bases, with 8 bases between. The CDR3 is 16 residues long. CDR3 loop: CASSLGRGTGANVLTF. The CDR3 DNA reads as TGTGCCAGCAGCTTAGGCCGGGGGACTGGGGCCAACGTCCTGACTTTC. Full variable domain (rest looked up from reference TRBV13 and TRBJ2-6): AAGVIQSPRHLIKEKRETATLKCYPIPRHDTVYWYQQGPGQDPQFLISFYEKMQSDKGSIPDRFSAQQFSDYHSELNMSSLELGDSALYFCASSLGRGTGANVLTFGAGSRLTVL.

The V gene is TRBV5-6, the J gene TRBJ1-2; D call uncertain. The CDR3 consists of 12 residues. Germline V gene data show CDR1 as SGHDT and CDR2 as YYEEEE. The V end lost 4 bases, the J end lost 8 bases, and 12 bases lay between the germline ends. Here the CDR3 reads CASSPSGKGYTF. The CDR3 DNA is TGTGCCAGCAGCCCTTCGGGTAAAGGCTACACCTTC. The complete variable domain, with remaining parts taken from reference TRBV5-6 and TRBJ1-2, reads DAGVTQSPTHLIKTRGQQVTLRCSPKSGHDTVSWYQQALGQGPQFIFQYYEEEERQRGNFPDRFSGHQFPNYSSELNVNALLLGDSALYLCASSPSGKGYTFGSGTRLTVV.

The chain couples TRBV5-1 to TRBJ2-7; 7 bases are shared with TRBD1. Germline V gene sequence: CDR1 SGHRS, CDR2 YFSETQ. Trimming took 5 bases from V and 8 from J; bases not matched to a gene: 7. CDR3 length: 12 residues. CDR3 sequence (DNA): TGCGCCAGCAGAGAACCGACAGGGCAGCAGTACTTC. Translated, it gives CASREPTGQQYF.

The chain uses TRBV5-4 and TRBJ2-2; tentatively, D is TRBD1 (5 bases). CDR1 SGHNT and CDR2 YYREEE come from the germline V gene (reference sequence). The V and J ends lost 1 base and 3 bases respectively, with 13 bases between them. The CDR3 loop spans 16 amino acids. The DNA for the CDR3 is TGTGCCAGCAGCTTGCCCTGGACATCGGACACCGGGGAGCTGTTTTTT. This sequence encodes CASSLPWTSDTGELFF.

Only a few counts were recorded for this clone. This chain joins TRBV7-9 and TRBJ2-2, with a weak D call TRBD2 (5 bases). The CDR3 loop spans 14 amino acids. V lost 5 bases and J 3 bases, leaving 10 bases between the germline ends. Germline loops: CDR1 SEHNR, CDR2 FQNEAQ (reference sequence). The DNA for the CDR3 is TGTGCCAGCAGCAGCGGAGAGTACACCGGGGAGCTGTTTTTT. It translates to CASSSGEYTGELFF.

V gene TRBV19 combines with J gene TRBJ1-4, with 7 bases lining up with TRBD1. The length of the CDR3 is 18 residues. V lost 2 bases, J lost 8 bases, and 17 bases stayed unmatched. Per germline, CDR1 LNHDA and CDR2 SQIVND (reference sequence). CDR3 in amino acids: CASSITGPPRDRGEKLFF. The CDR3 DNA reads as TGTGCCAGTAGTATAACAGGGCCACCCCGGGACAGAGGAGAAAAACTGTTTTTT.

This chain links TRBV11-2 with TRBJ2-7; 14 bases are shared with TRBD2. V was pared by 5 bases and J by 6 bases, with 6 bases of the junction left unmatched. This CDR3 comprises 15 residues. Germline CDR1 reads SGHAT; CDR2 reads FQNNGV. The CDR3 coding sequence is TGTGCCAGCAGCCCGACTAGCGGGAGGGAAAGCGAGCAGTACTTC. This gives the protein CASSPTSGRESEQYF.

The rearrangement uses TRBV5-5 and TRBJ1-5, with 7 nucleotides matching TRBD1. The CDR3 runs to 14 residues. Germline V gives CDR1 SGHKS, CDR2 YYEKEE (reference sequence). After removal of 2 bases from V and 6 bases from J, the junction contained 5 bases not matched to a gene. The CDR3 loop is CASSFGQGGQPQHF. CDR3 sequence (DNA): TGTGCCAGCAGCTTCGGCCAGGGGGGTCAGCCCCAGCATTTT.

This sequence joins TRBV14 and TRBJ2-3; D unclear. The CDR3 covers 14 residues. CDR1 is SGHDN and CDR2 is FVKESK in the germline V gene. The V and J ends lost 2 bases and 5 bases respectively, with 11 bases between them. The DNA for the CDR3 is TGTGCCAGCAGCCAAAGCTACCTAGGAGATACGCAGTATTTT. Translated, it gives CASSQSYLGDTQYF. Together with reference TRBV14 and TRBJ2-3, the CDR3 gives the full variable domain: EAGVTQFPSHSVIEKGQTVTLRCDPISGHDNLYWYRRVMGKEIKFLLHFVKESKQDESGMPNNRFLAERTGGTYSTLKVQPAELEDSGVYFCASSQSYLGDTQYFGPGTRLTVL.

This clone showed up just a few times. The chain couples TRBV30 to TRBJ1-1, with D tentatively TRBD1 (6 bases). CDR1 is GTSNPN, CDR2 SVGIG, per germline (reference sequence). V shed 3 bases and J shed 1 base, with 12 bases lying between them. The CDR3 has 14 residues. The CDR3 DNA is TGTGCCTGGAGCGGGGGGGCGGCGAACACTGAAGCTTTCTTT. Residues: CAWSGGAANTEAFF.

This clone was seen only once. Other DNA sequences in this specimen translate into the identical CDR3. The chain combines TRBV5-1 with TRBJ1-5, with unresolved D. The V and J ends lost 2 bases and 0 bases respectively, with 9 bases between them. This CDR3 has 15 amino acids. CDR1 is SGHRS, CDR2 YFSETQ, per germline. CDR3 sequence (DNA): TGCGCCAGCAGCTTAGAGGGCCTTAGCAATCAGCCCCAGCATTTT. Encoded protein: CASSLEGLSNQPQHF. Drawing the rest from reference TRBV5-1 and TRBJ1-5, the complete variable domain is KAGVTQTPRYLIKTRGQQVTLSCSPISGHRSVSWYQQTPGQGLQFLFEYFSETQRNKGNFPGRFSGRQFSNSRSEMNVSTLELGDSALYLCASSLEGLSNQPQHFGDGTRLSIL.

The sample holds a few counts of this clone. This sequence joins TRBV5-1 and TRBJ1-3; D is perhaps TRBD1 (5 bases). Germline values: CDR1 SGHRS, CDR2 YFSETQ. This CDR3 comprises 14 residues. The V end lost 4 bases, the J end lost 4 bases, and 12 bases lay between the germline ends. The CDR3 protein is CASSQAEGGNTIYF. The DNA of the CDR3 is TGCGCCAGCAGCCAGGCGGAGGGGGGAAACACCATATATTTT.

This chain links TRBV6-5 with TRBJ2-7, with D possibly being TRBD1 (6 bases). The CDR3 is 13 amino acids. The V and J ends lost 6 bases and 1 base respectively, with 10 bases between them. Germline V gene lookup returns CDR1 MNHEY and CDR2 SVGAGI. The CDR3 loop is CASRRRGSYEQYF. The CDR3 DNA reads as TGTGCCAGCAGACGCAGGGGTTCCTACGAGCAGTACTTC.

The rearrangement uses TRBV2 and TRBJ2-5, with 7 bases lining up with TRBD2. J was trimmed by 4 bases and V by 4 bases; bases with no gene match: 9. The CDR3 has 15 residues. Germline CDR1 SNHLY, CDR2 FYNNEI. CDR3 sequence: CASSGAAGMGETQYF. Written as DNA, the CDR3 is TGTGCCAGCAGTGGAGCAGCGGGGATGGGAGAGACCCAGTACTTC.